Following are 2 T cell receptor beta chains from one sample sequenced in a study of blood T cell repertoires in COVID-19. TCRdb's copy holds only in-frame clones and misses some; the assay was immunoSEQ multiplex PCR. This sample has hundreds of thousands of clones, with around 90% found just once. The sample taken for sequencing was PBMCs or T cells enriched from blood (not recorded which). These receptors all come from a woman aged 45-65 years with acute COVID-19.

The chain recombines TRBV28 with TRBJ2-1, with TRBD2 matching 7 bases. This CDR3 contains 18 residues. V shed 3 bases and J 8 bases; nucleotides not matched to a gene: 19. CDR1 is MDHEN, CDR2 SYDVKM, per germline. DNA for the CDR3: TGTGCCAGCAGTTTCCTGGGGGGGTTGGGGCAAGGGAGAGATGAGCAGTTCTTC. Translation gives CASSFLGGLGQGRDEQFF.

V usage is TRBV18 and J usage is TRBJ2-2, with 7 bases lining up with TRBD1. In germline, CDR1 is KGHSH, CDR2 LQKENI. The ends lost 2 bases at V and 2 bases at J; junction bases unmatched: 8. The CDR3 is 17 residues long. The CDR3 DNA follows: TGTGCCAGCTCACCAAGAGACAGGGTAACAAACACCGGGGAGCTGTTTTTT. It yields the protein CASSPRDRVTNTGELFF.